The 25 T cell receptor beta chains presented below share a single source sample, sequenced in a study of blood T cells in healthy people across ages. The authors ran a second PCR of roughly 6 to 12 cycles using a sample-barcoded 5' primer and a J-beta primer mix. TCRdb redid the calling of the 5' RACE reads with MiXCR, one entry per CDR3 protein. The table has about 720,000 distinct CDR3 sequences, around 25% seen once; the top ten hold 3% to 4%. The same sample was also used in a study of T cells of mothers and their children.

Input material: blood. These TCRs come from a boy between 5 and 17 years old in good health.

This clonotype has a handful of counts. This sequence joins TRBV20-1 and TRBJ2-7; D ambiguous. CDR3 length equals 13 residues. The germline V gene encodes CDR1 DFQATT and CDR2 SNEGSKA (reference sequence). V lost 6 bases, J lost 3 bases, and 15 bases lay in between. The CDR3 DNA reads TGCAGTGCCCCGGACCCCAACCTCTACGAGCAGTACTTC. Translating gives CSAPDPNLYEQYF.

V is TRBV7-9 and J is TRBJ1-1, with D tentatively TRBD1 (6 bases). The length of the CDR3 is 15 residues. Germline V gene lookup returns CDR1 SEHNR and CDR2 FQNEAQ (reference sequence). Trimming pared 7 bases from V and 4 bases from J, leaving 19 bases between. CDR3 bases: TGTGCCAGCACCCAAAAGACAGGACGAAGCACTGAAGCTTTCTTT. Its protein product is CASTQKTGRSTEAFF.

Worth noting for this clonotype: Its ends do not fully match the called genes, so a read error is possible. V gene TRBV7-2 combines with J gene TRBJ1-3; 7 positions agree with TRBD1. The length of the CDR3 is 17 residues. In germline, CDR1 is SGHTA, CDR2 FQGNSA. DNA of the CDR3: TGTGCCAGCAGCTTAACGCTCCCAGACAGGGCTGGAAACGCCATATATTTT. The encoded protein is CASSLTLPDRAGNAIYF.

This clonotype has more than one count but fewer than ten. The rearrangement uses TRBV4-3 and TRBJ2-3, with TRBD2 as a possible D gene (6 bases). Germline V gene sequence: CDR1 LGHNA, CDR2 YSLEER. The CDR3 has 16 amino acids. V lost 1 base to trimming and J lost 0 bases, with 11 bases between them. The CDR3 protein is CASSQVSSGSTDTQYF. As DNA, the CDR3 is TGCGCCAGCAGCCAAGTGTCCAGCGGGAGCACAGATACGCAGTATTTT.

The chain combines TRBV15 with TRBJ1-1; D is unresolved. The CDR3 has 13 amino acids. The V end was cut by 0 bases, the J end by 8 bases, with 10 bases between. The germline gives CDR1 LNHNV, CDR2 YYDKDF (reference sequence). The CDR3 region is CATSREYMREAFF. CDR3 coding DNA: TGTGCCACCAGCAGAGAGTACATGCGCGAAGCTTTCTTT.

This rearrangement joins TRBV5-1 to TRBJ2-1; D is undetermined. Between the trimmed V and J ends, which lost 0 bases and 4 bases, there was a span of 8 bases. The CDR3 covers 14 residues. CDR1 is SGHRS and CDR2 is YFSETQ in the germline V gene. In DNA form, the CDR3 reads TGCGCCAGCAGCTTGGAACAGCCGTACAATGAGCAGTTCTTC. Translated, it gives CASSLEQPYNEQFF.

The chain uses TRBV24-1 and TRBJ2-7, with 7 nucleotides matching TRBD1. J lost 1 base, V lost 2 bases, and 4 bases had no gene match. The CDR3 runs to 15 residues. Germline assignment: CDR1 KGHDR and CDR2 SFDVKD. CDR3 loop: CATSDSQTGSYEQYF. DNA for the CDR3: TGTGCCACCAGTGATTCGCAGACAGGGTCCTACGAGCAGTACTTC.

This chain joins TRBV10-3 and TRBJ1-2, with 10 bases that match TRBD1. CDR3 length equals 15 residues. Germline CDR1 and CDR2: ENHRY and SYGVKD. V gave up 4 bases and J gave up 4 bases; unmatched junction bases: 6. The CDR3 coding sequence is TGTGCCATCAGTGGTGGGGACAGGGGCGGCTATGGCTACACCTTC. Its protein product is CAISGGDRGGYGYTF.

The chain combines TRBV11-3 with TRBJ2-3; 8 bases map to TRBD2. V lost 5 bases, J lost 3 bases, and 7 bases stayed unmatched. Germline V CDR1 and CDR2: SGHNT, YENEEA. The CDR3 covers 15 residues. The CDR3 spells CASSLLRGGTDTQYF. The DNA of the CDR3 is TGTGCCAGCAGCCTCCTCCGGGGGGGGACAGATACGCAGTATTTT. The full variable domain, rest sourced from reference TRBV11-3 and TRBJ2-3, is EAGVVQSPRYKIIEKKQPVAFWCNPISGHNTLYWYLQNLGQGPELLIRYENEEAVDDSQLPKDRFSAERLKGVDSTLKIQPAELGDSAVYLCASSLLRGGTDTQYFGPGTRLTVL.

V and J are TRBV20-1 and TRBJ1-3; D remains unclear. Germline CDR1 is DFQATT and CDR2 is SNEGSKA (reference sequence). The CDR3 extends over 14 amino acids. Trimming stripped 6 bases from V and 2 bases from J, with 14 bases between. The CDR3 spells CSAAGEGAGNTIYF. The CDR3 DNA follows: TGCAGTGCCGCCGGGGAGGGCGCTGGAAACACCATATATTTT.

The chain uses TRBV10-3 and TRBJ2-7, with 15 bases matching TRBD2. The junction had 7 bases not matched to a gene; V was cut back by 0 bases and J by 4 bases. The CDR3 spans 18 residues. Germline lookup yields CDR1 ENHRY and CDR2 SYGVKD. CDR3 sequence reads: CAISESGTSGGPRYEQYF. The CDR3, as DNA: TGTGCCATCAGTGAGTCCGGGACTAGCGGGGGGCCACGATACGAGCAGTACTTC.

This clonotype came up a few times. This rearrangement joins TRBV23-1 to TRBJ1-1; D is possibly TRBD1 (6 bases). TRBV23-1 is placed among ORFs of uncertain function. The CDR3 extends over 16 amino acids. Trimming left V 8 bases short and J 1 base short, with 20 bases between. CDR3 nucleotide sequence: TGCGCCAGCGTATTCAGGAGGGGGTGTTGGAACACTGAAGCTTTCTTT. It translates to CASVFRRGCWNTEAFF.

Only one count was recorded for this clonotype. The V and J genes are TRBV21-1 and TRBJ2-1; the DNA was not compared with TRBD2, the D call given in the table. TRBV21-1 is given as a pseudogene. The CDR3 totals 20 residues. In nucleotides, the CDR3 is TGTGCCAGCAGCAAATGTGCGACTAGCGGGATTGTCAGCTCCTACAATGAGCAGTTCTTC. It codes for CASSKCATSGIVSSYNEQFF.

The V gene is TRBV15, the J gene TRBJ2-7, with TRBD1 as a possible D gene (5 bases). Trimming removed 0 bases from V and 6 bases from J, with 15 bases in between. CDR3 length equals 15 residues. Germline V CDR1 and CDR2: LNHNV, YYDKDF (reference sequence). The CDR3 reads CATSRDMAGWSEQYF. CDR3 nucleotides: TGTGCCACCAGCAGAGATATGGCAGGGTGGAGCGAGCAGTACTTC.

CDR3 sequence (DNA): TGTGCCAGCAGCACCGGCTACCTAGCGGGTGTAGAGACCCAGTACTTC. This sequence encodes CASSTGYLAGVETQYF. This rearrangement joins TRBV5-6 to TRBJ2-5; the match to TRBD2 covers 8 bases. There are 16 residues in the CDR3. Germline V lookup: CDR1 SGHDT, CDR2 YYEEEE. The V and J ends lost 4 bases and 4 bases, in that order; junction bases with no gene match: 12.

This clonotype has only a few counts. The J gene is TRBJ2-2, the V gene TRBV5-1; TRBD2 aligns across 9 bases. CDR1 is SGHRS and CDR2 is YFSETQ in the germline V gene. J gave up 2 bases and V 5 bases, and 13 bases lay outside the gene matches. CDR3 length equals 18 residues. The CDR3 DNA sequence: TGCGCCAGCAGACCGGTGGCTAGCGGGGTGATAAACACCGGGGAGCTGTTTTTT. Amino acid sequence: CASRPVASGVINTGELFF.

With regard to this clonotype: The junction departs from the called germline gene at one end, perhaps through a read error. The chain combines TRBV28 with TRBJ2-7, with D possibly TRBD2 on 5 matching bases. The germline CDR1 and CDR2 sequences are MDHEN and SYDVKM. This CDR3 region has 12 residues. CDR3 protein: CASGPFSYEQYF. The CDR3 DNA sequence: TGCGCCAGCGGACCTTTTTCCTACGAGCAGTACTTC.

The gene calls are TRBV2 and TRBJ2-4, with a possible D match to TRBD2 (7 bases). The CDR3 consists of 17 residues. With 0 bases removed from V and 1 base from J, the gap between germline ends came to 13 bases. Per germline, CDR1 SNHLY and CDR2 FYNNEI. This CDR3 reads CASSEALGGQAKNIQYF. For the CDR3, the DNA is TGTGCCAGCAGTGAAGCGCTCGGGGGGCAGGCCAAAAACATTCAGTACTTC.

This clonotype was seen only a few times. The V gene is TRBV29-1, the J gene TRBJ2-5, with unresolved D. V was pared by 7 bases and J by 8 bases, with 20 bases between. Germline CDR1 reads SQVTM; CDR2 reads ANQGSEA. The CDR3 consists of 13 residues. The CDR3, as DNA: TGCAGCGCCGAATCAAGCGTAGGGCAAACCCAGTACTTC. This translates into CSAESSVGQTQYF.

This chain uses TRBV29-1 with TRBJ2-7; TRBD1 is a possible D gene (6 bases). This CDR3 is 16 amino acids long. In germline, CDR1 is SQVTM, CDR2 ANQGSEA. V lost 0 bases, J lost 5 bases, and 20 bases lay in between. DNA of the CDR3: TGCAGCGTTGAAGATCAAGTGGTCTGGGGGCTGCACGAGCAGTACTTC. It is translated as CSVEDQVVWGLHEQYF.

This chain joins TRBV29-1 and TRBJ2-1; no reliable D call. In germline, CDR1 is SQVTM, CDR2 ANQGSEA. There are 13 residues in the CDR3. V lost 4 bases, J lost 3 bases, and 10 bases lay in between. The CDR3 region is CSVGRQNYNEQFF. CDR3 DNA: TGCAGCGTTGGCCGCCAGAACTACAATGAGCAGTTCTTC.

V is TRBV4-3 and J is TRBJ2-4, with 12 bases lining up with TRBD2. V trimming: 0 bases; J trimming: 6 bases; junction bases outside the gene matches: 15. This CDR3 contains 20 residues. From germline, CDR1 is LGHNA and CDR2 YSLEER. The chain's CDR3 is CASSQDLASGGARSRNIQYF. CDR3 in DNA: TGCGCCAGCAGCCAAGATCTCGCTAGCGGGGGGGCTCGGTCGCGAAACATTCAGTACTTC.

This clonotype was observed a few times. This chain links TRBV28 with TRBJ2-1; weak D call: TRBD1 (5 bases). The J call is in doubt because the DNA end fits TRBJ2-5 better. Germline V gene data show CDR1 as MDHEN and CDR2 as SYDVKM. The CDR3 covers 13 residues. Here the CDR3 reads CASSVMGPETQYF. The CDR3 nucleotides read TGTGCCAGCAGCGTAATGGGGCCAGAGACCCAGTACTTC.

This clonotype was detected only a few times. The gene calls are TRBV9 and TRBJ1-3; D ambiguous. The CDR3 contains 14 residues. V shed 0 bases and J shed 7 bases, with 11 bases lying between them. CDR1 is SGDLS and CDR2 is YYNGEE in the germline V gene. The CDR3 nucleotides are TGTGCCAGCAGCGTAGAAGTGTTAAGCAACACCATATATTTT. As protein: CASSVEVLSNTIYF.

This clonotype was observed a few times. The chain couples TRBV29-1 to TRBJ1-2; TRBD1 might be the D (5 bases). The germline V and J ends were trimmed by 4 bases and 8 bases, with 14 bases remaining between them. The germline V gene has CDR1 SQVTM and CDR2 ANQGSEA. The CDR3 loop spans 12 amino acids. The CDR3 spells CSVGGTQPGYTF. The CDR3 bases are TGCAGCGTTGGGGGGACCCAACCAGGCTACACCTTC.